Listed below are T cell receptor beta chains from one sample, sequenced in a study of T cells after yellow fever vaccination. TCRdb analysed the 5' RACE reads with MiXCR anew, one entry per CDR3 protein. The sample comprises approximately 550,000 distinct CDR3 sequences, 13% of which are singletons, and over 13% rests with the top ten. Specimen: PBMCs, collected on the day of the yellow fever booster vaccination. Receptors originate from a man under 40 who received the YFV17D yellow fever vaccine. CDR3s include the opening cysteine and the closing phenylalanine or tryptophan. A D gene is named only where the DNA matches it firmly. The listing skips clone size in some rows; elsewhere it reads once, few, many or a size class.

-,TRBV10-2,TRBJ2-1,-,CASRGEALHSYNEQFF,TGCGCCAGCAGGGGGGAGGCCCTCCACTCCTACAATGAGCAGTTCTTC
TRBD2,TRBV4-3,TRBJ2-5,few,CASSQDRASGAQETQYF,TGCGCCAGCAGCCAAGATCGGGCTAGCGGGGCCCAAGAGACCCAGTACTTC
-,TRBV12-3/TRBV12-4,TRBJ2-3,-,CASSPAGVAGTDTQYF,TGTGCCAGCAGCCCTGCCGGTGTCGCGGGCACAGATACGCAGTATTTT
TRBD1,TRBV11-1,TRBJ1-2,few,CASSLDRGKTHGYTF,TGTGCCAGCAGCCTTGACAGGGGGAAGACCCATGGCTACACCTTC
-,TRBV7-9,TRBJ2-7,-,CASSLAGSTGEQYF,TGTGCCAGCAGCTTAGCGGGCAGTACGGGCGAGCAGTACTTC
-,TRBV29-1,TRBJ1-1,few,CSVRDTEAFF,TGCAGCGTTCGGGATACTGAAGCTTTCTTT
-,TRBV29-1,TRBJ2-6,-,CSVESSAHGAGANVLTF,TGCAGCGTTGAAAGTTCGGCCCACGGGGCGGGGGCCAACGTCCTGACTTTC
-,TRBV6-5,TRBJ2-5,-,CASSYSTRTKTQYF,TGTGCCAGCAGTTACTCGACCCGGACGAAGACCCAGTACTTC
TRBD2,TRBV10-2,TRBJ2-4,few,CASSGAGGKNIQYF,TGCGCCAGCAGTGGAGCGGGAGGCAAAAACATTCAGTACTTC
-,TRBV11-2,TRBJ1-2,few,CASSLEAGQSRGYTF,TGTGCCAGCAGCTTAGAAGCAGGTCAATCTCGGGGCTACACCTTC
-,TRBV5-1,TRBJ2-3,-,CASSLLRGADTQYF,TGCGCCAGCAGCCTCCTCAGGGGGGCAGATACGCAGTATTTT
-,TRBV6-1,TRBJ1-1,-,CASSPTGAGISEAFF,TGTGCCAGCAGCCCGACGGGGGCCGGGATCTCTGAAGCTTTCTTT
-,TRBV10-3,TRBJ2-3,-,CAISESIGEQYF,TGTGCCATCAGTGAGTCGATCGGGGAGCAGTATTTT
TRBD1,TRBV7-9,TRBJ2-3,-,CASSFRGGDTDTQYF,TGTGCCAGCAGCTTTAGAGGGGGCGACACAGATACGCAGTATTTT
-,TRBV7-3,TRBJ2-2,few,CASSQARQNTGELFF,TGTGCCAGCAGCCAGGCAAGGCAAAACACCGGGGAGCTGTTTTTT
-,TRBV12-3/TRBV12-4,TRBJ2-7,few,CASSLMFHEQYF,TGTGCCAGCAGTTTAATGTTCCACGAGCAGTACTTC
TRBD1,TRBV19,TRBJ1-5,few,CASKDRANQPQHF,TGTGCCAGTAAGGACAGGGCGAACCAGCCCCAGCATTTT
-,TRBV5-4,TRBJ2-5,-,CASSLGPSGVETQYF,TGTGCCAGCAGCTTGGGTCCATCGGGGGTGGAGACCCAGTACTTC
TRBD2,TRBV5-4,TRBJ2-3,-,CASSPWAGGTAQYF,TGTGCCAGCAGCCCCTGGGCGGGAGGGACCGCGCAGTATTTT
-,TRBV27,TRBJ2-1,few,CASVFGNEQFF,TGTGCCAGCGTATTTGGGAATGAGCAGTTCTTC
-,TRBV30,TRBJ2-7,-,CAWRQHGTYEQYF,TGTGCCTGGAGACAGCACGGTACCTACGAGCAGTACTTC
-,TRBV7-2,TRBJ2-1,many,CASSPRTYNEQFF,TGTGCCAGCAGCCCTAGGACCTACAATGAGCAGTTCTTC
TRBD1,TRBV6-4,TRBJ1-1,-,CASGVRTGVAEAFF,TGTGCCAGCGGTGTGCGGACAGGGGTTGCTGAAGCTTTCTTT
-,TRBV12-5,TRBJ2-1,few,CASGLVPKDPLNYNEQFF,TGTGCTAGTGGTTTGGTACCGAAGGACCCCCTTAACTACAATGAGCAGTTCTTC
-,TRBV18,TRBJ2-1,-,CASSLSGVEQFF,TGTGCCAGCTCCCTTTCGGGGGTTGAGCAGTTCTTC
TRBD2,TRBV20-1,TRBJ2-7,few,CSAPTGLAVSYEQYF,TGCAGTGCTCCCACAGGACTAGCGGTTTCCTACGAGCAGTACTTC
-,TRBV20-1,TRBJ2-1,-,CSARGMGGDHEQFF,TGCAGTGCTAGAGGTATGGGCGGGGACCATGAGCAGTTCTTC
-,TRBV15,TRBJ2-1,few,CATKGTNYNEQFF,TGTGCCACCAAAGGGACCAACTACAATGAGCAGTTCTTC
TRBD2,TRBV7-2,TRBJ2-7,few,CASSLQTAGLATVQYF,TGTGCCAGCAGCCTCCAGACAGCAGGACTAGCTACTGTGCAGTACTTC
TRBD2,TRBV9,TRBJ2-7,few,CASSVEAGGPVHEQYF,TGTGCCAGCAGCGTAGAGGCGGGAGGGCCGGTCCACGAGCAGTACTTC
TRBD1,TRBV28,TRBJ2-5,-,CASSSDRVETQYF,TGTGCCAGCAGTTCCGACAGGGTGGAGACCCAGTACTTC
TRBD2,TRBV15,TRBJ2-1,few,CATSRDPAGGSEQFF,TGTGCCACCAGCAGAGATCCAGCGGGAGGTAGTGAGCAGTTCTTC
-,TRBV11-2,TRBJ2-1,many,CASSSGLEQFF,TGTGCCAGCAGTTCCGGACTGGAGCAGTTCTTC
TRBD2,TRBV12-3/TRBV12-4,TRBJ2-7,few,CASTYTLATSANSYEQYF,TGTGCCAGCACGTACACTCTTGCGACTAGCGCCAACTCCTACGAGCAGTACTTC
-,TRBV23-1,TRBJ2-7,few,CASSQSGATTYEQYF,TGCGCCAGCAGTCAATCTGGGGCTACTACCTACGAGCAGTACTTC
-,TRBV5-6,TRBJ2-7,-,CASSWTRSYEQYF,TGTGCCAGCAGCTGGACAAGATCCTACGAGCAGTACTTC
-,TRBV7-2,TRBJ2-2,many,CASSFQGGTGELFF,TGTGCCAGCAGCTTCCAGGGAGGCACCGGGGAGCTGTTTTTT
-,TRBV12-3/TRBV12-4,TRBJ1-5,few,CASSLAASGNQPQHF,TGTGCCAGCAGTTTGGCAGCCTCGGGGAATCAGCCCCAGCATTTT
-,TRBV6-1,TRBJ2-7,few,CASRLPGSYEQYF,TGTGCCAGCAGACTCCCGGGGTCCTACGAGCAGTACTTC
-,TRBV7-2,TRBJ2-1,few,CASSLAGSGLYNEQFF,TGTGCCAGCAGCTTAGCAGGATCTGGGTTATACAATGAGCAGTTCTTC